This T cell receptor (beta chain) was sequenced during a study of T cells in Graves' hyperthyroidism and ophthalmopathy. Study background: The initial diagnosis was the point when peripheral blood was collected, ahead of any treatment. Whole-study findings and limits: Ophthalmopathy and stable hyperthyroidism were separated by a 13 V-J model.

On this clonotype itself: Antigen: not known.

Ophthalmopathy cases scored 3 or more on the Clinical Activity Score and 4 or more on NOSPECS grade, with duration below 3 months. Germline CDR1 and CDR2: SGDLS and YYNGEE. Trimming took off 4 bases at V and 4 bases at J, with 10 bases between the two ends. This CDR3 has 13 residues. Using RNA transcripts as the source, TCR beta CDR3 regions were amplified. Carried out on the TCR CDR3, a first-round RT-PCR used the HTBI primer set. TCRdb used MiXCR to reprocess the multiplex PCR reads, holding one entry per CDR3 protein. Of around 600,000 distinct CDR3 sequences in the sample, roughly 15% were seen once.

This TCR derives from a woman in her thirties or forties with Graves' ophthalmopathy. Sequencing was carried out using blood. The chain uses TRBV9 and TRBJ2-3; weak D call: TRBD2 (5 bases). The CDR3 DNA follows: TGTGCCAGCAGCCGAGGGTTCCCAGATACGCAGTATTTT. It codes for CASSRGFPDTQYF.